The clone carrying this TCR beta chain was seen more than once but under ten times. As yet, its antigen is unknown. The isolated RNA, all of it, was reverse transcribed, so expressed TCRB transcripts were what got sequenced. Approximately 3.5 million reads, on average, came from each naive, central memory and regulatory T cell sample. Profiled with immunoSEQ multiplex PCR; TCRdb holds only in-frame clones, not every one. This sample carries 150,000 to 190,000 clones, 10% to 13% of them seen once, and the ten largest clones take around 0.48%. These data originate in a study of beta chain features in type 1 diabetes. Study background: Examination of sorted cells across all samples involved around 99 million cells.

Findings of the study overall: Moderate but significant shortening of TCRB CDR3s was recorded in all four CD4+ subsets from Type 1 diabetes patients.

The receptor's source is a man aged 25-45 years with type 1 diabetes. Sequencing was performed on central memory CD4+ T cells from blood.

Written as DNA, the CDR3 is TGCAGCGTCCGACAGTCTGAGAATCAGCCCCAGCATTTT. Translated, it gives CSVRQSENQPQHF. The chain has TRBV29-1 and TRBJ1-5, with D tentatively TRBD1 (5 bases). Trimming cost V 6 bases and J 4 bases, with 13 bases left between them. CDR3 length: 13 residues. Germline CDR1 and CDR2: SQVTM and ANQGSEA.